The 22 T cell receptor beta chains listed next were all sequenced from one sample in a study of cytomegalovirus exposure and HLA in healthy donors. The PCR employed 60 Vbeta primers together with 13 Jbeta primers. Here immunoSEQ multiplex PCR was the method, and the copy in TCRdb shows in-frame clones only, minus some. The sample holds some 140,000 clones, about three quarters seen once. Sequenced sample: PBMCs. These receptors were obtained from a man in his fifties in good health and CMV-seropositive.

This clone was detected a few times. The rearrangement links TRBV6-1 to TRBJ1-6; 7 nucleotides line up with TRBD1. The V gene end was trimmed by 7 bases and the J gene end by 9 bases; junction bases not matched to a gene: 3. The CDR3 loop spans 12 amino acids. The germline V gene has CDR1 MNHNS and CDR2 SASEGT. CDR3 loop: CASNRGGSPLHF. The DNA of the CDR3 is TGTGCCAGCAACAGGGGAGGTTCACCCCTCCACTTT.

In regard to this clone: A much larger clone is a single base away; this may be a read error. This chain links TRBV5-4 with TRBJ1-2; TRBD1 is a possible D gene (6 bases). CDR1 SGHNT and CDR2 YYREEE come from the germline V gene (reference sequence). V dropped 0 bases and J dropped 4 bases, with 7 bases sitting between them. CDR3 length: 13 residues. The CDR3 region has the DNA TGTGCCAGCAGCTTGGACAGGGTCTATGGCTACACCTTC. Its translation: CASSLDRVYGYTF.

The rearrangement joins TRBV29-1 to TRBJ2-1; no definite D call. The CDR3 covers 15 residues. Deletions cut 4 bases from V and 8 bases from J, with 21 bases between. Germline values: CDR1 SQVTM, CDR2 ANQGSEA. The CDR3 reads CSVVMALLARDEQFF. The CDR3 nucleotides are TGCAGCGTTGTTATGGCCCTCCTTGCCCGGGATGAGCAGTTCTTC.

On this clone itself: Other nucleotide sequences in the sample specify the same CDR3. This chain links TRBV2 with TRBJ2-2, with 7 bases fitting TRBD1. Germline CDR1 is SNHLY and CDR2 is FYNNEI. CDR3 length equals 15 residues. With 5 bases clipped from V and 0 bases from J, the junction kept 3 bases outside the gene matches. CDR3 amino acids: CASSIQGTNTGELFF. The CDR3 DNA follows: TGTGCCAGCAGTATACAGGGGACGAACACCGGGGAGCTGTTTTTT.

The rearrangement joins TRBV15 to TRBJ1-3; 7 bases line up with TRBD1. Trimming at V came to 2 bases and at J to 4 bases, leaving 5 bases not matched to a gene. Germline V lookup: CDR1 LNHNV, CDR2 YYDKDF (reference sequence). The CDR3 consists of 15 residues. Here the CDR3 DNA reads TGTGCCACCAGCAGAACCACAGGGGTAGGAAACACCATATATTTT. It is translated as CATSRTTGVGNTIYF.

This clone was observed a few times. The V and J genes are TRBV6-1 and TRBJ1-3, with D hard to call. V was cut by 10 bases and J by 0 bases, with 7 bases left in between. The V gene's germline CDR1 is MNHNS and CDR2 SASEGT. CDR3 size: 12 residues. CDR3 residues: CATISSGNTIYF. CDR3 nucleotides: TGTGCCACCATTAGCTCTGGAAACACCATATATTTT.

This rearrangement joins TRBV9 to TRBJ1-4; no clear D. The germline V gene encodes CDR1 SGDLS and CDR2 YYNGEE. The CDR3 consists of 15 residues. V lost 0 bases and J 7 bases, leaving 13 bases between the germline ends. The CDR3 loop reads CASSVAAKAGEKLFF. Written as DNA, the CDR3 is TGTGCCAGCAGCGTAGCAGCGAAGGCGGGTGAAAAACTGTTTTTT.

Concerning this clone: The same CDR3 arises from other DNA sequences in this sample as well. J is TRBJ1-1 and V is TRBV19, with D unresolved. The CDR3 runs 15 residues. V gave up 5 bases and J gave up 7 bases, with 20 bases separating them. Germline V gene lookup returns CDR1 LNHDA and CDR2 SQIVND (reference sequence). The CDR3 loop is CASSDSRGGNDEAFF. CDR3 bases: TGTGCCAGTAGTGACTCGCGAGGAGGGAACGATGAAGCTTTCTTT.

The genes are TRBV7-2 and TRBJ2-7; D remains ambiguous. Germline CDR1 SGHTA, CDR2 FQGNSA. The V end lost 4 bases, the J end lost 2 bases, and 3 bases lay between the germline ends. The CDR3 extends over 11 amino acids. The CDR3 sequence: CASSSAYEQYF. CDR3 nucleotides: TGTGCCAGCAGCTCCGCCTACGAGCAGTACTTC.

The CDR3 here is CASSQLLGQQFF. The CDR3, as DNA: TGCGCCAGCAGCCAATTACTGGGACAACAGTTCTTC. The chain recombines TRBV4-1 with TRBJ2-1, with D possibly matching TRBD1 (6 bases). Germline assignment: CDR1 MGHRA and CDR2 YSYEKL. The V end lost 2 bases, the J end lost 13 bases, and 12 bases lay between the germline ends. The CDR3 extends over 12 amino acids.

This clone appeared a single time. This chain links TRBV9 with TRBJ2-1; a weak D match, TRBD2 (5 bases). Germline loops: CDR1 SGDLS, CDR2 YYNGEE. The CDR3 contains 16 residues. The V end lost 3 bases, the J end lost 0 bases, and 13 bases lay between the germline ends. This CDR3 is CASSAHRGSSYNEQFF. CDR3 DNA: TGTGCCAGCAGCGCGCATCGGGGAAGCTCCTACAATGAGCAGTTCTTC.

J is TRBJ2-7 and V is TRBV4-1, with 9 bases matching TRBD1. The V segment lost 4 bases and the J segment 2 bases; nucleotides outside the gene matches: 9. Per germline, CDR1 MGHRA and CDR2 YSYEKL. This CDR3 has 16 amino acids. In DNA form, the CDR3 reads TGCGCCAGCAGCCCGGAAGGACAGGGGATTCCCTACGAGCAGTACTTC. This sequence encodes CASSPEGQGIPYEQYF.

This chain links TRBV27 with TRBJ2-2; the D gene is possibly TRBD2 (6 bases). Per germline, CDR1 MNHEY and CDR2 SMNVEV (reference sequence). V was trimmed by 6 bases and J by 6 bases, leaving 17 bases between them. The CDR3 contains 15 residues. The CDR3 sequence is CASSRLEVGAGELFF. The CDR3 nucleotides are TGTGCCAGCAGCCGACTAGAAGTTGGCGCCGGGGAGCTGTTTTTT.

This clone was counted between two and nine times. The chain employs TRBV6-1 and TRBJ1-3; TRBD1 agrees at 9 bases. The CDR3 has 14 amino acids. Germline-derived CDR1 and CDR2 are MNHNS and SASEGT. With 11 bases clipped from V and 2 bases from J, the junction kept 7 bases outside the gene matches. CDR3 sequence: CAVARTGAGNTIYF. In nucleotides, the CDR3 is TGTGCCGTAGCCCGGACAGGGGCTGGAAACACCATATATTTT.

This rearrangement joins TRBV19 to TRBJ2-7, with 10 bases identical to TRBD2. Trimming removed 5 bases from V and 0 bases from J; junction bases left unmatched: 1. The CDR3 has 14 amino acids. Per the germline V gene, CDR1 is LNHDA and CDR2 is SQIVND (reference sequence). CDR3 coding DNA: TGTGCCAGTAGTGTAGCGGGAGGCTCCTACGAGCAGTACTTC. This codes for CASSVAGGSYEQYF. Full variable domain (rest looked up from reference TRBV19 and TRBJ2-7): DGGITQSPKYLFRKEGQNVTLSCEQNLNHDAMYWYRQDPGQGLRLIYYSQIVNDFQKGDIAEGYSVSREKKESFPLTVTSAQKNPTAFYLCASSVAGGSYEQYFGPGTRLTVT.

J is TRBJ2-5 and V is TRBV6-6; D not resolved. The J call is doubtful: the DNA matches TRBJ2-7 better. CDR3 length equals 12 residues. Looked up from germline, CDR1 is MNHNY and CDR2 is SVGAGI (reference sequence). The CDR3 region is CASSSVLYEQYF. DNA for the CDR3: TGTGCCAGCAGTTCGGTCCTCTACGAGCAGTACTTC.

The V gene is TRBV2, the J gene TRBJ2-5, with TRBD2 as a possible D gene (5 bases). CDR1 SNHLY and CDR2 FYNNEI come from the germline V gene. The CDR3 totals 15 residues. Trimming pared 4 bases from V and 5 bases from J, leaving 17 bases between. The CDR3 sequence is CASSVRASYLETQYF. CDR3 DNA sequence: TGTGCCAGCAGTGTAAGGGCTAGCTACTTGGAGACCCAGTACTTC.

The V call is TRBV7-2, the J call TRBJ1-5; D may be TRBD1 (5 bases). The CDR3 totals 15 residues. Germline loops: CDR1 SGHTA, CDR2 FQGNSA. The V end lost 3 bases, the J end lost 7 bases, and 16 bases lay between the germline ends. The CDR3 bases are TGTGCCAGCAGCTTGACCGGGGGGGATGCCCAGCCCCAGCATTTT. This translates into CASSLTGGDAQPQHF.

This clone was seen just once. J is TRBJ2-5 and V is TRBV29-1; 11 nucleotides match TRBD2. Germline CDR1 SQVTM, CDR2 ANQGSEA. V lost 3 bases and J lost 4; bases outside the gene matches: 7. This CDR3 spans 15 amino acids. The CDR3 DNA reads TGCAGCGTTGAGGGGGTTACTAGCGGGAGAGAGACCCAGTACTTC. It translates to CSVEGVTSGRETQYF. The full variable domain, rest sourced from reference TRBV29-1 and TRBJ2-5, is SAVISQKPSRDICQRGTSLTIQCQVDSQVTMMFWYRQQPGQSLTLIATANQGSEATYESGFVIDKFPISRPNLTFSTLTVSNMSPEDSSIYLCSVEGVTSGRETQYFGPGTRLLVL.

The V and J genes are TRBV29-1 and TRBJ2-7; TRBD1 is a possible D gene (6 bases). CDR3 length equals 13 residues. Germline V gene sequence: CDR1 SQVTM, CDR2 ANQGSEA. The V gene lost 8 bases and the J gene lost 2 bases, with 16 bases spanning the gap. The CDR3 bases are TGCAGCACCGCGGACAGCGGAGCCTACGAGCAGTACTTC. Its protein is CSTADSGAYEQYF.

V gene TRBV11-2 combines with J gene TRBJ2-2; 9 bases are a match to TRBD1. This CDR3 has 19 residues. Trimming took 5 bases from V and 3 from J; bases not matched to a gene: 16. Germline V gives CDR1 SGHAT, CDR2 FQNNGV. The CDR3 protein is CASSTGRDRVRADTGELFF. The CDR3 DNA sequence: TGTGCCAGCAGCACCGGACGGGACAGGGTACGTGCGGACACCGGGGAGCTGTTTTTT.

In this sample, this clone turned up once. The V gene is TRBV27, the J gene TRBJ2-7; D is possibly TRBD2 (5 bases). The V end was cut by 5 bases, the J end by 6 bases, with 14 bases between. The germline V gene has CDR1 MNHEY and CDR2 SMNVEV (reference sequence). The CDR3 is 13 amino acids. CDR3 coding DNA: TGTGCCAGCAGTCCCGAATGGACTCTCGAGCAGTACTTC. Its protein is CASSPEWTLEQYF.